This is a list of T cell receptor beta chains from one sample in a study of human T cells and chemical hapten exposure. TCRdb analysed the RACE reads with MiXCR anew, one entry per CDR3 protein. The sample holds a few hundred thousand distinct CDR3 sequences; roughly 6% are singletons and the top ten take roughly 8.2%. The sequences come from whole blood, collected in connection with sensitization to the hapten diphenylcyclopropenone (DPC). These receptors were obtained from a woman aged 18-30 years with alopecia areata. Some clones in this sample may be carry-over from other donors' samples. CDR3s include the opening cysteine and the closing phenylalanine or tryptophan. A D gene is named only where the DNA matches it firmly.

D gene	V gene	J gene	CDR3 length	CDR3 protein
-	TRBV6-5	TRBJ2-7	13	CASRGGERHEQYF
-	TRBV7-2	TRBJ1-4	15	CASSLFQGGNEKLFF
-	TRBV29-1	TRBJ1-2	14	CSARDIDLNYGYTF
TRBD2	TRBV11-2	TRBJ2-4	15	CASSSQGAGKNIQYF
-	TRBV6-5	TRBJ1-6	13	CASREGYNSPLHF
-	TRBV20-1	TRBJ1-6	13	CSARVRGGSPLHF
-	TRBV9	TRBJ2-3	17	CASSEQDVALFPRTQYF
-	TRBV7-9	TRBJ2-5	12	CASSSSPETQYF
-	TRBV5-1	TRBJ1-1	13	CASSLGREAEAFF
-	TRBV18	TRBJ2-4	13	CASSPTNKNIQYF
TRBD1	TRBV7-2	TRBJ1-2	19	CASSLFAGQGLLANYGYTF
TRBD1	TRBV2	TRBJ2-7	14	CASRVGQGVYEQYF
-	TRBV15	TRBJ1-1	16	CATSRDLSRNGWSAFF
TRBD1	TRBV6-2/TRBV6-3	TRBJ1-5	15	CASSPRTGRNQPQHF
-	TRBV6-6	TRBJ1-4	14	CASSYSQNREEVFF
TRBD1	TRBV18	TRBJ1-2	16	CASSPPNRGGYYGYTF
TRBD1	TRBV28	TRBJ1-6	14	CASWEGQGYSPLHF
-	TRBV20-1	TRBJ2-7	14	CSASPLVGTYEQYF